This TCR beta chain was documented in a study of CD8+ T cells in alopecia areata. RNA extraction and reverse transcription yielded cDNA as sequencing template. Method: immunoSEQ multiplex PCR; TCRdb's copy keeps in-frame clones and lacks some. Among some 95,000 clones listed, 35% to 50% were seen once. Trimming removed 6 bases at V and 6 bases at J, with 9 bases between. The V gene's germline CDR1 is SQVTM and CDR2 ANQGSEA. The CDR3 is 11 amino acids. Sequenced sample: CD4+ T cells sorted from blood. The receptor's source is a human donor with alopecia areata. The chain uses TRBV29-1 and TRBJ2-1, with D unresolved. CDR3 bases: TGCAGCGTCCAACCGGCCAATGAGCAGTTCTTC. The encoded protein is CSVQPANEQFF.